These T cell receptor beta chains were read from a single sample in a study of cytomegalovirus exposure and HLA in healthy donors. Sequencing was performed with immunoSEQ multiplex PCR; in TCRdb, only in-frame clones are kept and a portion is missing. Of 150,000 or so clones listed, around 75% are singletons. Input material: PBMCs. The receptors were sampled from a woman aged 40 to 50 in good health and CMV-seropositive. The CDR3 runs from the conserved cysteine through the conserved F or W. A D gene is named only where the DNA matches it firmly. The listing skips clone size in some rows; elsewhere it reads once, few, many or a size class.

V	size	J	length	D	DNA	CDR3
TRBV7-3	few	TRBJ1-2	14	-	TGTGCCAGCAGCTTAACGATGAGCGGGTCTGGCTACACCTTC	CASSLTMSGSGYTF
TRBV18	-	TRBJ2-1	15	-	TGTGCCAGCTCACCAGGGGGGAGCTCCTACAATGAGCAGTTCTTC	CASSPGGSSYNEQFF
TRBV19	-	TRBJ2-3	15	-	TGTGCCAGTAGTACGAGGCGAGGGATCACAGATACGCAGTATTTT	CASSTRRGITDTQYF
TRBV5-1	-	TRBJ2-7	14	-	TGCGCCAGCAGCTTGGTGCAGGGGTTATACGAGCAGTACTTC	CASSLVQGLYEQYF
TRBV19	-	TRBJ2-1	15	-	TGTGCCAGTAGTATCGCCTTCTCTCAGGGGCAGGGGCAGTTCTTC	CASSIAFSQGQGQFF
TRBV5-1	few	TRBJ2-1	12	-	TGCGCCAGCAGCACAACTAGCAATGAGCAGTTCTTC	CASSTTSNEQFF
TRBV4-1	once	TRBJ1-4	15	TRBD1	TGCGCCAGCAGCCGCGAGGGACAGGGAGATGAAAAACTGTTTTTT	CASSREGQGDEKLFF
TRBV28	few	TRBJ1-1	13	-	TGTGCCAGCAGGACCGGCGGAAGGCTTGAAGCTTTCTTT	CASRTGGRLEAFF
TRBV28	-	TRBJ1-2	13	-	TGTGCCAGCAGGCCATCAGGGGACTATGGCTACACCTTC	CASRPSGDYGYTF
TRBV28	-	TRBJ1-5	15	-	TGTGCCAGCAGTTTTGGGGGACTCCCCAATCAGCCCCAGCATTTT	CASSFGGLPNQPQHF
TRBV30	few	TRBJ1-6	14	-	TGTGCCTGGAGTTCGTCCACAAATAATTCACCCCTCCACTTT	CAWSSSTNNSPLHF
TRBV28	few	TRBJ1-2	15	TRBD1	TGTGCCAGCAGTTTATCGTCACAGGGGGCGAGTGGCTACACCTTC	CASSLSSQGASGYTF
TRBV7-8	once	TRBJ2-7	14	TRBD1	TGTGCCAGCAGCTTTAGGACAGGGGGCTACGAGCAGTACTTC	CASSFRTGGYEQYF
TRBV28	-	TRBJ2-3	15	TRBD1	TGTGCCAGCAGCGAACACAGGGGCGGCACAGATACGCAGTATTTT	CASSEHRGGTDTQYF
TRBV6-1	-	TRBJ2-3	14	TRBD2	TGTGCCAGCAGTTTTACTAGCGGGGGAGATACGCAGTATTTT	CASSFTSGGDTQYF
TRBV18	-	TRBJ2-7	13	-	TGTGCCAGTTCACCGACTAGTACGTACGAGCAGTACTTC	CASSPTSTYEQYF
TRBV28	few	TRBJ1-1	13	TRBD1	TGTGCCATCCGAAACAGGGGCGGCTCTGAAGCTTTCTTT	CAIRNRGGSEAFF
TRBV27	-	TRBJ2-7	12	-	TGTGCCAGCAGTCCGTCTGGGCACGAGCAGTACTTC	CASSPSGHEQYF
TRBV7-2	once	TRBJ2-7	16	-	TGTGCCGGCAGGGGGACAAGCGGGATCCAGGACTACGAGCAGTACTTC	CAGRGTSGIQDYEQYF
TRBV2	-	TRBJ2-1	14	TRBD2	TGTGCCAGCAGAAGAGGACTAGCCGGGAATGAGCAGTTCTTC	CASRRGLAGNEQFF
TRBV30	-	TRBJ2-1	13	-	TGTGCCTGGAGTGGATCAAGAGGTGATGAGCAGTTCTTC	CAWSGSRGDEQFF
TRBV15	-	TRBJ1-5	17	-	TGTGCCACCAGCACCCTTGCGGGGCTAAGAAGCAATCAGCCCCAGCATTTT	CATSTLAGLRSNQPQHF
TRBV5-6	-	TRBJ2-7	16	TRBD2	TGTGCCAGCAGCGAGGGGGGACTAGCAGGATCCTACGAGCAGTACTTC	CASSEGGLAGSYEQYF
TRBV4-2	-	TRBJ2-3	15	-	TGTGCCAGCAGCCCCCTGAATGGGGGGTACGATACGCAGTATTTT	CASSPLNGGYDTQYF